The source of this T cell receptor beta chain is a study of T cells in Graves' hyperthyroidism and ophthalmopathy (dated by TCRdb to the late 2010s). With respect to the entire study: Peripheral blood samples were taken at initial diagnosis, before any treatment was given. The study also compared thyroid tissue and blood T-cell repertoires from about 6 Graves' hyperthyroidism patients. After blood sampling, hyperthyroidism patients were treated with methimazole at a starting dose of 30 mg daily, and ophthalmopathy patients were treated with high-dose intravenous methylprednisolone. The 100 discovery patients were randomly split 7:3 into training and test sets. To identify TCR V-J signatures that set the groups apart, the researchers used a discovery cohort of 100 patients, made up of 40 to 45 with Graves' ophthalmopathy and approximately 57 with stable Graves' hyperthyroidism. An independent validation cohort of fewer than 20 hyperthyroidism patients and some 15 patients who later progressed to ophthalmopathy tested prospective prediction of ophthalmopathy. The paper describes TCR Vbeta CDR3 sequencing of 135 peripheral blood samples, made up of approximately 40 ophthalmopathy patients, roughly 75 hyperthyroidism patients and 17 progressor patients.

For this clonotype: Its antigen is not yet known. Base qualities are missing; no much larger clone stands one base away.

Overall study results and their limits: No statistical method was used to fix the sample size in advance, and group allocation was not hidden from the investigators. In validation, the model predicted progression to ophthalmopathy a median of roughly 6.5 months before onset, with roughly 70% sensitivity and nearly 75% specificity. Most expanded thyroid clonotypes (frequency above 0.001) were also detected in blood, suggesting blood repertoires may reflect thyroid immune responses. A model built on a 13 V-J signature distinguished ophthalmopathy from stable hyperthyroidism, reaching about 89% sensitivity and under 84% specificity in cross-validation and 80%/75% in testing.

Graves' hyperthyroidism was defined as stable when no progression to ophthalmopathy occurred over 18 months of follow-up. The hyperthyroidism patients were between 18 and 65 years old and newly diagnosed, with a disease duration of less than 2 months. Patients with uncontrolled infections, other autoimmune diseases, pregnancy or lactation were excluded. Diagnoses relied on clinical symptoms, serum thyroxine and TRAb, thyroid ultrasound and orbital computed tomography. PBMCs were separated from 10 ml of fresh peripheral blood using Ficoll-Paque density gradient centrifugation. Total RNA was extracted with Trizol reagent, and quality was checked on an Agilent 2100 Bioanalyzer. The TCR beta CDR3 regions were amplified from the RNA transcripts. The TCR CDR3 was subjected to a first round of RT-PCR using the HTBI primer set and the Qiagen OneStep RT-PCR kit. The libraries were constructed in a second round of multiplex PCR and then size-selected and purified. Libraries were sequenced paired-end with 100 bp reads on an Illumina HiSeq2000. Per the authors' processing: SOAPnuke was used to process the raw data, removing reads that contained adapters or uncalled bases, had a mean Phred below 15, or lacked an exact match to the constant primer or identifier. COPE v1.2.5 was used to merge the high-quality paired reads, and each unique nucleotide sequence was defined as a clonotype. Clonotypes were aligned to IMGT TRBV, TRBD and TRBJ reference segments using MiTCR v1.1. The analysis included only V-J combinations with a frequency above 0.0001, which together covered 99% to 99.2% of the repertoires. The TCS score was defined as the ratio of F50 (clonal expansion) to E x V (chaos), calculated using BLOSUM62-based TCRdist between CDR3 peptides within each V-J. Welch's t-statistics and random forest reduced fewer than 550 V-J features to 13, which were used in a naive Bayes classifier (R e1071). TCRdb ran its own pipeline on the public reads, namely fastp trimming at Q25 and MiXCR clone calling, and kept in-frame beta chains. Every entry covers one CDR3 protein and lists the most common genes and DNA from its rows. What appears here as the V and J calls and clone size reflects TCRdb's work, not the paper's. The sample table shows approximately 700,000 distinct CDR3 sequences, and about a sixth are seen once. The top ten clonotypes cover under 8.5% of the sample.

The CDR3 spans 14 residues, from the cysteine through the phenylalanine. The read is trimmed to its CDR3 DNA, 42 bases read in frame from base 1. Looking up the germline V gene (reference sequence) yields CDR1 SEHNR and CDR2 FQNEAQ. V loses 3 bases, J loses 10 bases, and the germline ends lie 16 bases apart. The sequence derives from a young man with Graves' hyperthyroidism. The sequenced sample consisted of blood. Recombination joined TRBV7-9 with TRBJ2-1; the D call is possibly TRBD1 or TRBD2, each sharing 5 bases. The CDR3 region reads CASSFGAGRAEQFF. The DNA sequence reads TGTGCCAGCAGCTTCGGGGCAGGGCGGGCCGAGCAGTTCTTC.